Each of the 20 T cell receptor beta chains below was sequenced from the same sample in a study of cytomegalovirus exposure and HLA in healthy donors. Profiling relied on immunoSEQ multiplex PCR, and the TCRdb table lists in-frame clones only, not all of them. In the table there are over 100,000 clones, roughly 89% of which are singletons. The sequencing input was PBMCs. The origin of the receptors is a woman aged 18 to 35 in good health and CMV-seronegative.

For the CDR3, the DNA is TGCGCCAGCAGCCTCTCGACAGTCCAGAACACTGAAGCTTTCTTT. Protein product: CASSLSTVQNTEAFF. The chain couples TRBV4-1 to TRBJ1-1, with D perhaps matching TRBD1 (5 bases). The CDR3 has 15 amino acids. Looked up from germline, CDR1 is MGHRA and CDR2 is YSYEKL. The V end lost 4 bases, the J end lost 1 base, and 13 bases lay between the germline ends.

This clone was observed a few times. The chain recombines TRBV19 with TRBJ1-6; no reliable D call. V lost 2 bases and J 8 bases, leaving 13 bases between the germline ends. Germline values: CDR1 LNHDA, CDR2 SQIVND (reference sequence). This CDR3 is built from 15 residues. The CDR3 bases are TGTGCCAGTAGTATACTTTCGGCAGGATATTCACCCCTCCACTTT. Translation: CASSILSAGYSPLHF.

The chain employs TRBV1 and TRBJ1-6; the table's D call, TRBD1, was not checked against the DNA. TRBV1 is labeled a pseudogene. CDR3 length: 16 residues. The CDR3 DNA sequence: TGCACCAGCAGCCAACCCGGACAGGGGGCGGGTTCACCCCTCCACTTT. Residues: CTSSQPGQGAGSPLHF.

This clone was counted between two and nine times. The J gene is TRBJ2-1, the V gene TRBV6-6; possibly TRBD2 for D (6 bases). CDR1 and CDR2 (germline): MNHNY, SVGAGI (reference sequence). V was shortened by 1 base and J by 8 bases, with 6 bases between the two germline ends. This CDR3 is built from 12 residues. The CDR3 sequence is CASSYWGDEQFF. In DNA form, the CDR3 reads TGTGCCAGCAGTTACTGGGGGGATGAGCAGTTCTTC.

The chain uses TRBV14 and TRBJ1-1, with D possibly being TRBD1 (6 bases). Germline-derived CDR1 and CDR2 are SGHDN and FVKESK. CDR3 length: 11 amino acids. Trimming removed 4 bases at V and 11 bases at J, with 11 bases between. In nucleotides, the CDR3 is TGTGCCAGCAGCCCAGGGGTCTCTGCTTTCTTT. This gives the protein CASSPGVSAFF.

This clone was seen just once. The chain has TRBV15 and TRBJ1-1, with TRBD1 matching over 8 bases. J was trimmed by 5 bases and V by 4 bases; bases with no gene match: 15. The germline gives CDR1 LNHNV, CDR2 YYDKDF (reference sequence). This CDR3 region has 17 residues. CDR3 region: CATSNQRWTGMGTEAFF. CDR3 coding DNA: TGTGCCACCAGCAACCAACGTTGGACAGGGATGGGGACTGAAGCTTTCTTT.

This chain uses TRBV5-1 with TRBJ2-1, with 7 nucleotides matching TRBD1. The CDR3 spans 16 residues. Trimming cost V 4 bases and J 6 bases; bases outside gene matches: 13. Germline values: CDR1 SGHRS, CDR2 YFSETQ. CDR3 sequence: CASSLAGGWMSNEQFF. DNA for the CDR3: TGCGCCAGCAGCCTGGCAGGGGGTTGGATGTCCAATGAGCAGTTCTTC.

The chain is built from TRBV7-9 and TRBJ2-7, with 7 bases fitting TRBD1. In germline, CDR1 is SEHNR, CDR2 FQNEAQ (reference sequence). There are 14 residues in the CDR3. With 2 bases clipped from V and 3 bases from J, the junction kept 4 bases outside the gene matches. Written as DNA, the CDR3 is TGTGCCAGCAGCTTATGGGGACAGATCTACGAGCAGTACTTC. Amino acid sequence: CASSLWGQIYEQYF.

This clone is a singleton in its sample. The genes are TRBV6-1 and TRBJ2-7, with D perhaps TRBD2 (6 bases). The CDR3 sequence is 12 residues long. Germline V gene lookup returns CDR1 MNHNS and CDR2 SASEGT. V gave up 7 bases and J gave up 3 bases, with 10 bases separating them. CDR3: CASTSDHYEQYF. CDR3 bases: TGTGCCAGCACTAGCGACCACTACGAGCAGTACTTC.

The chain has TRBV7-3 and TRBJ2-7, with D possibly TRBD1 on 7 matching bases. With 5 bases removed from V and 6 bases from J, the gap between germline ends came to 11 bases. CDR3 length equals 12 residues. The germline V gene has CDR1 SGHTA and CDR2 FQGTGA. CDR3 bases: TGTGCCAGCAGCCAGGGGGGCGGCGAGCAGTACTTC. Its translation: CASSQGGGEQYF. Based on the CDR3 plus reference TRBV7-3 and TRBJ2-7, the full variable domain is GAGVSQTPSNKVTEKGKYVELRCDPISGHTALYWYRQSLGQGPEFLIYFQGTGAADDSGLPNDRFFAVRPEGSVSTLKIQRTERGDSAVYLCASSQGGGEQYFGPGTRLTVT.

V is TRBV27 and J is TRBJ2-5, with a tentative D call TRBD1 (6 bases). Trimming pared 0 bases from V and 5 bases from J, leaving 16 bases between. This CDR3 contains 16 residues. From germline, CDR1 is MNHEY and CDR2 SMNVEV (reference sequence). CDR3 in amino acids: CASSLSWGPEVETQYF. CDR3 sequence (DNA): TGTGCCAGCAGTTTATCGTGGGGGCCTGAAGTGGAGACCCAGTACTTC.

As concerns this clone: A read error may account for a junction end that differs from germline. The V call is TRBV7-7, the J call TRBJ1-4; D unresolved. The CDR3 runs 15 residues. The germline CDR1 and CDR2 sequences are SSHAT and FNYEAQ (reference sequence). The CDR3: CASSQGGSFNEKLFF. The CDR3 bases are TGTGCTAGCAGCCAAGGCGGGTCCTTCAATGAAAAACTGTTTTTT.

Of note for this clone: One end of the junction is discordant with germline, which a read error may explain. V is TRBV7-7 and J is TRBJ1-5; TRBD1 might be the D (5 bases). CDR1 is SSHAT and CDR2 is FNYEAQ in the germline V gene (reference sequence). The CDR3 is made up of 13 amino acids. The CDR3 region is CASSPDRNQPQHF. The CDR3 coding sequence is TGTGCTAGCAGCCCAGACAGAAATCAGCCCCAGCATTTT.

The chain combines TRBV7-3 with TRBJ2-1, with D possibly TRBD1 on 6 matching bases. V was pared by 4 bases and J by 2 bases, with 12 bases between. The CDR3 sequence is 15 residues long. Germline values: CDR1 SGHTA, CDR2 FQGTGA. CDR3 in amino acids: CASSSGVRTYNEQFF. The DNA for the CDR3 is TGTGCCAGCAGCTCAGGGGTGAGGACCTACAATGAGCAGTTCTTC.

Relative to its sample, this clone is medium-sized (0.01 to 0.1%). DNA of the CDR3: TGTGCCAGCAGCCTCGAGGGTAAGAGCTCTGGGGCCAACGTCCTGACTTTC. Encoded protein: CASSLEGKSSGANVLTF. This chain uses TRBV4-2 with TRBJ2-6, with a possible D match to TRBD2 (5 bases). The ends were cut back, 4 bases at V and 0 bases at J, with 13 bases in the middle. This CDR3 region has 17 residues. The germline V gene has CDR1 LGHNA and CDR2 YNFKEQ.

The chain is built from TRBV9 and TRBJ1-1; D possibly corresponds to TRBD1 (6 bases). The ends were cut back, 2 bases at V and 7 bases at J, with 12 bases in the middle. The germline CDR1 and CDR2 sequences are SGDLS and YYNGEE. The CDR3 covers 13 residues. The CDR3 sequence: CASSVTGYHEAFF. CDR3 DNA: TGTGCCAGCAGCGTGACAGGCTACCATGAAGCTTTCTTT.

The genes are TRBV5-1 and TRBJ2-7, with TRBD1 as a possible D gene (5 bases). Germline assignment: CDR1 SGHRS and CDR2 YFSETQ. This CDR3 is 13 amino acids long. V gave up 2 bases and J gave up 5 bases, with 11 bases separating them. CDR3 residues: CASSLGQIHEQYF. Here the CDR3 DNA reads TGCGCCAGCAGCTTAGGACAAATCCACGAGCAGTACTTC.

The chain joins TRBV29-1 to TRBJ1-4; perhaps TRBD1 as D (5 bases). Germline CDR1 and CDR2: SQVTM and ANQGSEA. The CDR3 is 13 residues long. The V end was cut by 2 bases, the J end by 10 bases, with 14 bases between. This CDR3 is CSVEPAGPGKLFF. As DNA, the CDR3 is TGCAGCGTTGAACCGGCAGGGCCTGGAAAACTGTTTTTT. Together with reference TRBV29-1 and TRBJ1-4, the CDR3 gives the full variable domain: SAVISQKPSRDICQRGTSLTIQCQVDSQVTMMFWYRQQPGQSLTLIATANQGSEATYESGFVIDKFPISRPNLTFSTLTVSNMSPEDSSIYLCSVEPAGPGKLFFGSGTQLSVL.

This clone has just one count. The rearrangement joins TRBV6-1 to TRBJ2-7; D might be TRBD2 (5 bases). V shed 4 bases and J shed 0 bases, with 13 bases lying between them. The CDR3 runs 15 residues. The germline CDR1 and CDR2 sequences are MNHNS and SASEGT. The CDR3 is CASSVGEKISYEQYF. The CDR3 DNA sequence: TGTGCCAGCAGTGTCGGGGAAAAGATCTCCTACGAGCAGTACTTC.

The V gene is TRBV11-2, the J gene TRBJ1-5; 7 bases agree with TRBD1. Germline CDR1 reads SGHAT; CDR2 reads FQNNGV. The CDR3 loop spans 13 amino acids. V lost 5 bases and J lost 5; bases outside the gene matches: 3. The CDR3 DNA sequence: TGTGCCAGCAGCCTACAGGGGTATCAGCCCCAGCATTTT. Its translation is CASSLQGYQPQHF.